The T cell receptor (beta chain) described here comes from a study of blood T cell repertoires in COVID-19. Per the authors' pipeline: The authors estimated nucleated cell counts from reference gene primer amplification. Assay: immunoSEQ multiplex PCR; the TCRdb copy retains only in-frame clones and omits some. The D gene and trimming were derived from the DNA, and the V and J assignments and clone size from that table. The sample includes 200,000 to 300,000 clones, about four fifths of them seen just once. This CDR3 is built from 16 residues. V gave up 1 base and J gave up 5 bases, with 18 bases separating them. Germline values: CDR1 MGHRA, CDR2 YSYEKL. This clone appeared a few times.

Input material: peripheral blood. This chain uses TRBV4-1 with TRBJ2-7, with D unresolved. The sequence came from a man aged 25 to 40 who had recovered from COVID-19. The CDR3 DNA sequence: TGCGCCAGCAGCCAAGTGCACCTAGTGGTTCACGACGAGCAGTACTTC. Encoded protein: CASSQVHLVVHDEQYF.